These 10 T cell receptor beta chains came from one sample sequenced in a study of metastatic and nonmetastatic thyroid tumors. Thyroid surgery had not been preceded by any treatment in any patient. TCRdb used MiXCR to call clones anew from the PCR reads. The sample has about 30,000 clones; about 22% are singletons. Sequencing used blood. These TCRs come from a female donor with papillary thyroid cancer or a benign thyroid nodule (not recorded which). Some clones in this sample may be carry-over from other donors' samples.

This clone appeared a few times. A much larger clonotype is one base distant, so this may be a read error. J is TRBJ2-5 and V is TRBV5-4; D remains unclear. CDR1 is SGHNT, CDR2 YYREEE, per germline (reference sequence). The CDR3 runs 13 residues. CDR3 DNA: TGTGCCAGAAGCTTTGGCGGAGAAGAGACCCAGTACTTC. Its protein is CARSFGGEETQYF. Full variable domain (rest looked up from reference TRBV5-4 and TRBJ2-5): ETGVTQSPTHLIKTRGQQVTLRCSSQSGHNTVSWYQQALGQGPQFIFQYYREEENGRGNFPPRFSGLQFPNYSSELNVNALELDDSALYLCARSFGGEETQYFGPGTRLLVL.

This clone was recorded many times. The chain combines TRBV27 with TRBJ2-5, with D possibly TRBD1 on 6 matching bases. V lost 2 bases and J lost 2, with 21 bases in between. The germline gives CDR1 MNHEY, CDR2 SMNVEV (reference sequence). CDR3 length: 18 residues. The CDR3 nucleotides read TGTGCCAGCAGTTTAGGAGGACACAGGGATTTTTTTCAAGAGACCCAGTACTTC. Its translation: CASSLGGHRDFFQETQYF.

In this sample, this clone turned up many times. The genes are TRBV5-4 and TRBJ2-7, with 7 bases aligning to TRBD1. CDR3 length: 15 amino acids. CDR1 is SGHNT, CDR2 YYREEE, per germline (reference sequence). Trimming at V came to 3 bases and at J to 0 bases, leaving 6 bases not matched to a gene. For the CDR3, the DNA is TGTGCCAGCAGCTACGGGACAGCATACTCCTACGAGCAGTACTTC. Protein sequence: CASSYGTAYSYEQYF.

This clone counts as medium-sized. J is TRBJ2-7 and V is TRBV30; maybe TRBD2 (5 bases). Trimming shortened V by 0 bases and J by 7 bases, and 13 bases separated the two germline ends. This CDR3 has 13 residues. Germline lookup yields CDR1 GTSNPN and CDR2 SVGIG (reference sequence). CDR3 in DNA: TGTGCCTGGAGTGTGGGCAGGCCGGGAGAGCAGTACTTC. Amino acids: CAWSVGRPGEQYF.

This clone was seen at least ten times. The chain carries TRBV11-3 and TRBJ1-1; D gene unclear. Germline V gene sequence: CDR1 SGHNT, CDR2 YENEEA. The CDR3 is made up of 14 amino acids. Trimming took 2 bases from V and 0 from J, leaving 7 bases between them. This CDR3 is CASSLYMMNTEAFF. In DNA form, the CDR3 reads TGTGCCAGCAGCTTATACATGATGAACACTGAAGCTTTCTTT.

The chain is built from TRBV12-3 or TRBV12-4 and TRBJ1-2; TRBD1 matches 7 bases. Trimming cost V 6 bases and J 3 bases; bases outside gene matches: 10. The CDR3 contains 15 residues. DNA for the CDR3: TGTGCCAGCAGGAAAAGAGATGGACAGGACTATGGCTACACCTTC. Encoded protein: CASRKRDGQDYGYTF.

At least ten counts were recorded for this clone. The J gene is TRBJ2-1, the V gene TRBV12-3 or TRBV12-4; TRBD2 matches 15 bases. V shed 3 bases, J shed 5 bases, and the junction held 11 bases outside the gene matches. The CDR3 is made up of 19 amino acids. The CDR3 region is CASSLPMGLAGGHDNEQFF. CDR3 coding DNA: TGTGCCAGCAGTTTGCCCATGGGACTAGCGGGAGGTCACGACAATGAGCAGTTCTTC.

This clone was seen at least ten times. The rearrangement uses TRBV2 and TRBJ2-4; TRBD1 is a possible D gene (6 bases). The CDR3 covers 13 residues. Germline assignment: CDR1 SNHLY and CDR2 FYNNEI. V was cut by 7 bases and J by 3 bases, with 10 bases left in between. The CDR3 sequence is CASNEGVKNIQYF. CDR3 coding DNA: TGTGCCAGCAACGAGGGGGTCAAAAACATTCAGTACTTC.

This clone was seen at least ten times. Possible read error: a much larger clone is one base away. In DNA, the CDR3 is TGTGCCAGCAGTGGCCGCGAAGGACTAGCTCGGGATACGCAGTATTTT. This codes for CASSGREGLARDTQYF. This chain joins TRBV12-3 or TRBV12-4 and TRBJ2-3; 8 nucleotides line up with TRBD2. The CDR3 runs to 16 residues. The ends lost 5 bases at V and 6 bases at J; junction bases unmatched: 13.

By proportion, this clone is medium-sized. The rearrangement uses TRBV20-1 and TRBJ2-7, with 9 bases matching TRBD2. This CDR3 region has 14 residues. After removal of 3 bases from V and 7 bases from J, the junction contained 10 bases not matched to a gene. CDR1 and CDR2 from the germline V gene are DFQATT and SNEGSKA (reference sequence). CDR3 coding DNA: TGCAGTGCTAGTAGCGAGGGACTAGCACGAGAGCAGTACTTC. Translated: CSASSEGLAREQYF.